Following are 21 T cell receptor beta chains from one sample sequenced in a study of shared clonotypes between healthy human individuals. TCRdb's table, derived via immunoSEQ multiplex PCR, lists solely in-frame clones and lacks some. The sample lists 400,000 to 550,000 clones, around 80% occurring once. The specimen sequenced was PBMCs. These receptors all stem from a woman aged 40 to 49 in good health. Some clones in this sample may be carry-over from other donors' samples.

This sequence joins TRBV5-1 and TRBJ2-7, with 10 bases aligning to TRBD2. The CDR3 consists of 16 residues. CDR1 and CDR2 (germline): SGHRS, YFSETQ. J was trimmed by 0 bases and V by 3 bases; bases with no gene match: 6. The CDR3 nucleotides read TGCGCCAGCAGCTGGGGGACTAGCGCTAACTCCTACGAGCAGTACTTC. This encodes CASSWGTSANSYEQYF.

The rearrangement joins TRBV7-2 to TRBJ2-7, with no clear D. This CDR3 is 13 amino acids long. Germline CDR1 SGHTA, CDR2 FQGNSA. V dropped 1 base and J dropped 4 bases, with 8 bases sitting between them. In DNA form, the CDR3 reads TGTGCCAGCAGCTTAGAAGTAGTGTACGAGCAGTACTTC. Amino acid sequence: CASSLEVVYEQYF.

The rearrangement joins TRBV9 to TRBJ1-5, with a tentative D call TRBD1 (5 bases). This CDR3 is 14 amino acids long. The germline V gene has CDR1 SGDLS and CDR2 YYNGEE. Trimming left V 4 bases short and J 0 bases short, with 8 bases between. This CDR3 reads CASSQGVSNQPQHF. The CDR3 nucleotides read TGTGCCAGCAGCCAAGGGGTTAGCAATCAGCCCCAGCATTTT.

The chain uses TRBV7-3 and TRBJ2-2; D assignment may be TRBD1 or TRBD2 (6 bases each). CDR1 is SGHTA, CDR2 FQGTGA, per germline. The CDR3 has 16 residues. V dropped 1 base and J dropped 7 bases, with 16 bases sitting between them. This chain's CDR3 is CASSLSPGAQSGELFF. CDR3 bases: TGTGCCAGCAGCTTAAGTCCGGGGGCGCAGAGCGGGGAGCTGTTTTTT.

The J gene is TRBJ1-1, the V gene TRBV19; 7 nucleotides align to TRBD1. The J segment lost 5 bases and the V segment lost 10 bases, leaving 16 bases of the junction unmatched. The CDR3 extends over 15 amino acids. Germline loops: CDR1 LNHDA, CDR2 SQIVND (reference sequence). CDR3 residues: CATLPTSTGRTEAFF. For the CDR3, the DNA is TGTGCCACCCTCCCTACCTCGACAGGGCGAACTGAAGCTTTCTTT.

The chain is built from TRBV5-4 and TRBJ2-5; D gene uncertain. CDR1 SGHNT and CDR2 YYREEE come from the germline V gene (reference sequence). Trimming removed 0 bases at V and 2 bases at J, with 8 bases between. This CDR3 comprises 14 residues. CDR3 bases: TGTGCCAGCAGCTTGGTCCCGGAACAAGAGACCCAGTACTTC. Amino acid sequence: CASSLVPEQETQYF.

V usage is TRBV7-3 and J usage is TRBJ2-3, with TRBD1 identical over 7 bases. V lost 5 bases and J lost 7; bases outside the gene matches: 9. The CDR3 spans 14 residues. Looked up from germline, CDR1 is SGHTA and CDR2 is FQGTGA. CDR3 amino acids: CASSPGQASNTQYF. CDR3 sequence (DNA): TGTGCCAGCAGCCCAGGACAGGCCTCAAATACGCAGTATTTT.

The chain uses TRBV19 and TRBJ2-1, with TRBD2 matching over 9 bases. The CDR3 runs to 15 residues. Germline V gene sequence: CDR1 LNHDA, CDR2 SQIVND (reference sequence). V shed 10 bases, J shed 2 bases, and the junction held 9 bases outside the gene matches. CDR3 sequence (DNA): TGTGCCACCAGCCCCGGGACTAGCCCCTACAATGAGCAGTTCTTC. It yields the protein CATSPGTSPYNEQFF.

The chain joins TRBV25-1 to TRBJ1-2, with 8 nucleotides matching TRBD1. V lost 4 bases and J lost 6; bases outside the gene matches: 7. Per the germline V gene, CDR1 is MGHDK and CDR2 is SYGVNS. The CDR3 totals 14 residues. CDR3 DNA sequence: TGTGCCAGCAGTGGCCGACAGGGGATGGATGGCTACACCTTC. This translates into CASSGRQGMDGYTF.

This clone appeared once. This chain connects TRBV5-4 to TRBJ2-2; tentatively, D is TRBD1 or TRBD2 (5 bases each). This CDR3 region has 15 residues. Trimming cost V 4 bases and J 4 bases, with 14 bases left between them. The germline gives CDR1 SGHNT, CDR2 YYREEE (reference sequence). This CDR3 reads CASSRLGAGTGELFF. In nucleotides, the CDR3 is TGTGCCAGCAGCCGTCTCGGGGCGGGCACCGGGGAGCTGTTTTTT.

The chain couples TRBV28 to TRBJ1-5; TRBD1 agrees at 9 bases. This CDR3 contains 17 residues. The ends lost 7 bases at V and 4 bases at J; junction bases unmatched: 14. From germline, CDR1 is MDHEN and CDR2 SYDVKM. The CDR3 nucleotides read TGTGCCAGCACCCGCCGGGCCGGGACAGGGACGAATCAGCCCCAGCATTTT. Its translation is CASTRRAGTGTNQPQHF.

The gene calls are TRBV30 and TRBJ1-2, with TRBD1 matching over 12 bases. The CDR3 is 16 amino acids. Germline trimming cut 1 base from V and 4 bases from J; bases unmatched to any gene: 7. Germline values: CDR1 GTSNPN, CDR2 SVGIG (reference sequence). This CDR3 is CAWSDTGTGGAYGYTF. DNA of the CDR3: TGTGCCTGGAGTGATACCGGGACAGGGGGCGCCTATGGCTACACCTTC.

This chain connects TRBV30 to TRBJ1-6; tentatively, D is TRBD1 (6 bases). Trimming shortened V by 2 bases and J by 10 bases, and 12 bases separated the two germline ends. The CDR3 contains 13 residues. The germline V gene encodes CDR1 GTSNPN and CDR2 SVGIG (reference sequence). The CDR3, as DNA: TGTGCCTGGAGTTGGAGGGGGGACTCACCCCTCCACTTT. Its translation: CAWSWRGDSPLHF.

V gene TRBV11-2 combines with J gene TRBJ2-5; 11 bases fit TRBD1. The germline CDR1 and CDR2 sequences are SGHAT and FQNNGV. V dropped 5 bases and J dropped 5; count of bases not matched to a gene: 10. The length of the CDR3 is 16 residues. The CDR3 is CASSRTRTGGVETQYF. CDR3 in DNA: TGTGCCAGCAGCAGAACCCGGACAGGGGGCGTCGAGACCCAGTACTTC. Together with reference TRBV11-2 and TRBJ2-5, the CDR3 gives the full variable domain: EAGVAQSPRYKIIEKRQSVAFWCNPISGHATLYWYQQILGQGPKLLIQFQNNGVVDDSQLPKDRFSAERLKGVDSTLKIQPAKLEDSAVYLCASSRTRTGGVETQYFGPGTRLLVL.

CDR3: CASSLSWSNQPQHF. Written as DNA, the CDR3 is TGTGCCAGCAGCTTATCCTGGAGCAATCAGCCCCAGCATTTT. The chain has TRBV7-2 and TRBJ1-5; D unclear. Germline CDR1 reads SGHTA; CDR2 reads FQGNSA. The ends were cut back, 2 bases at V and 1 base at J, with 6 bases in the middle. The CDR3 spans 14 residues.

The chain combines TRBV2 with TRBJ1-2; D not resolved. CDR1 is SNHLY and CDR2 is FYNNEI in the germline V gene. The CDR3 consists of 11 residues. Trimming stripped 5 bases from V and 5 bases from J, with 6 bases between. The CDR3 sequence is CASSPRYGYTF. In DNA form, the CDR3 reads TGTGCCAGCAGTCCTCGATATGGCTACACCTTC. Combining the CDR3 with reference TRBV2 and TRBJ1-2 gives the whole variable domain EPEVTQTPSHQVTQMGQEVILRCVPISNHLYFYWYRQILGQKVEFLVSFYNNEISEKSEIFDDQFSVERPDGSNFTLKIRSTKLEDSAMYFCASSPRYGYTFGSGTRLTVV.

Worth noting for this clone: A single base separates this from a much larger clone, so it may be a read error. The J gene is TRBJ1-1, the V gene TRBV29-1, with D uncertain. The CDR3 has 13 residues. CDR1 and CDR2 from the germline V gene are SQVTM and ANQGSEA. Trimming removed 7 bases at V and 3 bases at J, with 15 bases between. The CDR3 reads CSGRLRGDTEAFF. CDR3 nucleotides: TGCAGCGGTCGACTCCGGGGAGACACTGAAGCTTTCTTT. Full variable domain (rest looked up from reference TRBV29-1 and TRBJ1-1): SAVISQKPSRDICQRGTSLTIQCQVDSQVTMMFWYRQQPGQSLTLIATANQGSEATYESGFVIDKFPISRPNLTFSTLTVSNMSPEDSSIYLCSGRLRGDTEAFFGQGTRLTVV.

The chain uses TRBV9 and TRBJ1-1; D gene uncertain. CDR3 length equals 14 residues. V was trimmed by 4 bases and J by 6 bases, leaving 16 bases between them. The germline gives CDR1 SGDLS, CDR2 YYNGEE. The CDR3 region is CASSPAGKKAEAFF. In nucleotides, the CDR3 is TGTGCCAGCAGCCCAGCCGGAAAGAAAGCTGAAGCTTTCTTT.

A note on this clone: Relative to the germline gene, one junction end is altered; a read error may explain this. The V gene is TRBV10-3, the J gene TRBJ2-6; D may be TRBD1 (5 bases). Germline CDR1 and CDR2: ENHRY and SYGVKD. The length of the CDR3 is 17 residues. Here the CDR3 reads CAISESEAGSGANVLTF. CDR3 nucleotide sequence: TGTGCCATCAGTGAGTCTGAGGCAGGCTCTGGGGCCAACGTCCTGACCTTC.

The CDR3 DNA reads TGTGCCACCACCCCGGGTAGCGGGGATTACAATGAGCAGTTCTTC. Amino acids: CATTPGSGDYNEQFF. The chain is built from TRBV15 and TRBJ2-1; 8 nucleotides align to TRBD2. V trimming: 7 bases; J trimming: 4 bases; junction bases outside the gene matches: 9. The germline gives CDR1 LNHNV, CDR2 YYDKDF (reference sequence). The CDR3 has 15 residues.

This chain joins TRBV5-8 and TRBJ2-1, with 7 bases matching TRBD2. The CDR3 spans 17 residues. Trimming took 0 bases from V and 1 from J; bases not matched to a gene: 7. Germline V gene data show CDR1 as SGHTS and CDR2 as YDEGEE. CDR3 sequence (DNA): TGTGCCAGCAGCTTGGGCTTCGCGGGGGTGTCCTACAATGAGCAGTTCTTC. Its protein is CASSLGFAGVSYNEQFF.